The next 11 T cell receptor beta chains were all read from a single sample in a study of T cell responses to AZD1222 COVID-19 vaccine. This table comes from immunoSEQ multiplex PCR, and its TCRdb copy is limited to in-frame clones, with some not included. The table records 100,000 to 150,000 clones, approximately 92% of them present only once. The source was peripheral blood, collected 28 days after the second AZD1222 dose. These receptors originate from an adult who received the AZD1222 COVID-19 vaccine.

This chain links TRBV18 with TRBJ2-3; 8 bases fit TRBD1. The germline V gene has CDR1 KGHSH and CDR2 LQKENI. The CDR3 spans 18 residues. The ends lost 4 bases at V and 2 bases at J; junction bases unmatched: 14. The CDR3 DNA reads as TGTGCCAGCTCACTTCAGGGGGCGGGCCCCTCCTTCACAGATACGCAGTATTTT. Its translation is CASSLQGAGPSFTDTQYF.

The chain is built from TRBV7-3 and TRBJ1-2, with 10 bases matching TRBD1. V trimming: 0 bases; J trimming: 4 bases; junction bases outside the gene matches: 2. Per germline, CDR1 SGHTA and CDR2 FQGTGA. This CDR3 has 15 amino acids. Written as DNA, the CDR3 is TGTGCCAGCAGCTTAACGGACAGGGGGTTCTATGGCTACACCTTC. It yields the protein CASSLTDRGFYGYTF.

CDR3 nucleotide sequence: TGTGCCAGCAGTCAACTTACGAGCTCTGGAAACACCATATATTTT. It translates to CASSQLTSSGNTIYF. This rearrangement joins TRBV28 to TRBJ1-3, with no clear D. V dropped 5 bases and J dropped 0 bases, with 11 bases sitting between them. CDR3 length: 15 amino acids. The germline gives CDR1 MDHEN, CDR2 SYDVKM.

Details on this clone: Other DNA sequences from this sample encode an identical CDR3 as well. CDR3 residues: CASSSLQTGIGETQYF. CDR3 sequence (DNA): TGCGCCAGCAGCTCCTTACAAACAGGGATAGGAGAGACCCAGTACTTC. The chain couples TRBV5-1 to TRBJ2-5; D may be TRBD1 (6 bases). Germline values: CDR1 SGHRS, CDR2 YFSETQ. The ends were cut back, 3 bases at V and 4 bases at J, with 19 bases in the middle. The CDR3 has 16 residues. The full variable domain, its missing parts supplied by reference TRBV5-1 and TRBJ2-5, is KAGVTQTPRYLIKTRGQQVTLSCSPISGHRSVSWYQQTPGQGLQFLFEYFSETQRNKGNFPGRFSGRQFSNSRSEMNVSTLELGDSALYLCASSSLQTGIGETQYFGPGTRLLVL.

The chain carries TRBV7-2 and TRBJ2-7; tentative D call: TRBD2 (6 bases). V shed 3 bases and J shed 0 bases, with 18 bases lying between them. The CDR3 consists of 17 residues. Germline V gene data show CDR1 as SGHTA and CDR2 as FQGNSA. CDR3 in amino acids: CASSFAGTPLSSYEQYF. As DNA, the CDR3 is TGTGCCAGCAGCTTCGCCGGGACTCCTCTAAGCTCCTACGAGCAGTACTTC. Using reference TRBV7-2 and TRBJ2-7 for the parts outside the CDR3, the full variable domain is GAGVSQSPSNKVTEKGKDVELRCDPISGHTALYWYRQSLGQGLEFLIYFQGNSAPDKSGLPSDRFSAERTGGSVSTLTIQRTQQEDSAVYLCASSFAGTPLSSYEQYFGPGTRLTVT.

The CDR3 DNA is TGTGCCAGCAGCGTAGAGCTTAGCGGGAGTTTCTACAATGAGCAGTTCTTC. Encoded protein: CASSVELSGSFYNEQFF. This chain connects TRBV9 to TRBJ2-1, with 9 positions matching TRBD2. The CDR3 has 17 amino acids. Germline CDR1 SGDLS, CDR2 YYNGEE. Germline trimming cut 0 bases from V and 3 bases from J; bases unmatched to any gene: 7.

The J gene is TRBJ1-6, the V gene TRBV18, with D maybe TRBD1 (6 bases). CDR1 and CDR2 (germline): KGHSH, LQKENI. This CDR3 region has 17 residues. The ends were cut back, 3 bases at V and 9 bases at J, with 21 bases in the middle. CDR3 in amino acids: CASSPSVQGRPGSPLHF. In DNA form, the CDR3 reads TGTGCCAGCTCACCGTCCGTTCAGGGGCGGCCTGGTTCACCCCTCCACTTT.

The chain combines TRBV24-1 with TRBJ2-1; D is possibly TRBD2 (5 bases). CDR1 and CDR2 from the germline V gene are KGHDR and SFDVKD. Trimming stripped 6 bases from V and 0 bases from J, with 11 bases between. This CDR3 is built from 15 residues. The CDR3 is CATSIRGSSYNEQFF. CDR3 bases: TGTGCCACCAGTATACGGGGAAGCTCCTACAATGAGCAGTTCTTC.

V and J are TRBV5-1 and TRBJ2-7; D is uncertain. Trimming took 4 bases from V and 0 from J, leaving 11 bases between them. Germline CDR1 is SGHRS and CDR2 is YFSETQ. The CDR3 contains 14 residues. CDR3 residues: CASSPGVSSYEQYF. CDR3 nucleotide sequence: TGCGCCAGCAGCCCCGGTGTGAGCTCCTACGAGCAGTACTTC.

DNA of the CDR3: TGTGCCAGCAGTTACGTGGGCGGGAAGAACACTGAAGCTTTCTTT. It codes for CASSYVGGKNTEAFF. The chain recombines TRBV6-5 with TRBJ1-1; D gene unclear. Germline V gene sequence: CDR1 MNHEY, CDR2 SVGAGI. The CDR3 is 15 residues long. The V and J ends lost 2 bases and 1 base respectively, with 11 bases between them.

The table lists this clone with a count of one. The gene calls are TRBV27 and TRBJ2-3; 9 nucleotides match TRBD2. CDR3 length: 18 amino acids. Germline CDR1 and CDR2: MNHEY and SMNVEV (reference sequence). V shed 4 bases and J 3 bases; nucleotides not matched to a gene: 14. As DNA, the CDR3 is TGTGCCAGCAGTTCCTACAAACTAGCGGGTCCCGGGACAGATACGCAGTATTTT. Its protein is CASSSYKLAGPGTDTQYF.